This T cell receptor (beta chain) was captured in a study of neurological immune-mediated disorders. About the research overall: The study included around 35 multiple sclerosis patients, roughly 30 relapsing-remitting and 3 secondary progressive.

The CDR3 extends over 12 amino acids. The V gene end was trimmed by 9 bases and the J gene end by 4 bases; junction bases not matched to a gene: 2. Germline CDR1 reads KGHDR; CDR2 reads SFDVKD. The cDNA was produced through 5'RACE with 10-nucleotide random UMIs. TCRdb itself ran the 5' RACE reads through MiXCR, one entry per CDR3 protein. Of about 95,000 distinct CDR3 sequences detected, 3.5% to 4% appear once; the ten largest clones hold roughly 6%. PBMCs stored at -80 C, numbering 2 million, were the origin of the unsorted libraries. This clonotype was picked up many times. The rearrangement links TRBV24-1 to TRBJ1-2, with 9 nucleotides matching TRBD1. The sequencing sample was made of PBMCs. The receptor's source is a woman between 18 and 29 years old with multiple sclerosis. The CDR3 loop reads CATEGQGYGYTF. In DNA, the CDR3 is TGTGCCACCGAGGGACAGGGCTATGGCTACACCTTC.